The clone carrying this T cell receptor (beta chain) has at least ten counts. This sample stems from a study of molecular identifiers for immune sequencing clone quantification. One entry per CDR3 protein results from TCRdb running MiXCR on the PCR reads. The table lists under 650,000 distinct CDR3 sequences, 15% to 20% of them singletons. The CDR3 covers 14 residues. J lost 3 bases, V lost 6 bases, and 8 bases had no gene match. The germline CDR1 and CDR2 sequences are DFQATT and SNEGSKA (reference sequence). The sequencing sample was made of naive CD8+ T cells from blood, with Jurkat cell RNA spiked in. Stated subset: FACS-sorted CD8+CD4-CCR7+CD45RA+ naive T cells. The TCR was taken from a human donor in good health. Some libraries in this study had Jurkat cell RNA spiked in. This rearrangement joins TRBV20-1 to TRBJ1-5; TRBD1 agrees at 7 bases. The CDR3 DNA follows: TGCAGTGCAGGGGGGACAGTAAACAATCAGCCCCAGCATTTT. Translating it yields CSAGGTVNNQPQHF.